These 17 T cell receptor beta chains share one sample of origin, sequenced in a study of blood T cell repertoires in COVID-19. Clones were read by immunoSEQ multiplex PCR, and TCRdb kept only the in-frame ones, dropping some. The sample has fewer than 150,000 clones; about 85% are singletons. Material for sequencing was peripheral blood. These TCRs come from a man aged 40-49 years with acute or convalescent COVID-19.

The chain carries TRBV4-1 and TRBJ2-5; D is undetermined. Germline CDR1 and CDR2: MGHRA and YSYEKL. The CDR3 is 14 residues long. Trimming left V 7 bases short and J 1 base short, with 13 bases between. This CDR3 reads CASTAGLSQETQYF. The CDR3 coding sequence is TGCGCCAGCACGGCAGGTCTATCCCAAGAGACCCAGTACTTC.

This chain uses TRBV7-9 with TRBJ2-5; 7 bases agree with TRBD1. Germline V gene sequence: CDR1 SEHNR, CDR2 FQNEAQ (reference sequence). The V segment lost 4 bases and the J segment 7 bases; nucleotides outside the gene matches: 9. The CDR3 contains 14 residues. CDR3 sequence reads: CASSWTGGVGTQYF. The CDR3 nucleotides read TGTGCCAGCAGCTGGACAGGTGGCGTAGGGACCCAGTACTTC.

The chain joins TRBV11-2 to TRBJ2-1, with a possible D match to TRBD1 (6 bases). Between the trimmed V and J ends, which lost 1 base and 5 bases, there was a span of 6 bases. The CDR3 is 13 residues long. Germline CDR1 is SGHAT and CDR2 is FQNNGV. DNA for the CDR3: TGTGCCAGCAGCTTAGGGGGGCACAATGAGCAGTTCTTC. This gives the protein CASSLGGHNEQFF.

The chain uses TRBV9 and TRBJ2-7; 8 positions agree with TRBD2. The V segment lost 4 bases and the J segment 4 bases; nucleotides outside the gene matches: 10. There are 15 residues in the CDR3. Per the germline V gene, CDR1 is SGDLS and CDR2 is YYNGEE. CDR3 loop: CASSLRGGQGYEQYF. Written as DNA, the CDR3 is TGTGCCAGCAGCCTTCGGGGGGGGCAAGGTTACGAGCAGTACTTC.

This chain connects TRBV6-1 to TRBJ1-5, with 8 nucleotides matching TRBD1. V was pared by 3 bases and J by 7 bases, with 2 bases of the junction left unmatched. Looked up from germline, CDR1 is MNHNS and CDR2 is SASEGT. CDR3 length: 13 amino acids. CDR3 amino acids: CASSDQGAQPQHF. The CDR3, as DNA: TGTGCCAGCAGTGACCAGGGGGCACAGCCCCAGCATTTT.

The chain recombines TRBV7-9 with TRBJ2-1, with a tentative D call TRBD1 (6 bases). CDR1 is SEHNR and CDR2 is FQNEAQ in the germline V gene (reference sequence). The CDR3 is 14 residues long. The V and J ends lost 5 bases and 6 bases respectively, with 14 bases between them. Here the CDR3 DNA reads TGTGCCAGCAGCCCTGGACAGTACCGCAATGAGCAGTTCTTC. This translates into CASSPGQYRNEQFF.

J is TRBJ1-4 and V is TRBV9, with D perhaps TRBD1 (6 bases). Germline V lookup: CDR1 SGDLS, CDR2 YYNGEE. This CDR3 region has 14 residues. V was cut by 3 bases and J by 7 bases, with 13 bases left in between. CDR3 sequence: CASSDTGTPEKLFF. The DNA of the CDR3 is TGTGCCAGCAGCGACACAGGGACACCTGAAAAACTGTTTTTT.

The J gene is TRBJ2-3, the V gene TRBV24-1; 10 nucleotides align to TRBD2. The germline gives CDR1 KGHDR, CDR2 SFDVKD. J lost 5 bases, V lost 0 bases, and 7 bases had no gene match. This CDR3 has 17 residues. CDR3 region: CATSDLSSGGRGDTQYF. In nucleotides, the CDR3 is TGTGCCACCAGTGATTTGTCTAGCGGGGGCCGGGGAGATACGCAGTATTTT.

This clone has just a few counts. The chain has TRBV12-3 or TRBV12-4 and TRBJ1-5; 7 nucleotides match TRBD1. The CDR3 runs 12 residues. V was pared by 4 bases and J by 11 bases, with 5 bases of the junction left unmatched. For the CDR3, the DNA is TGTGCCAGCAGTTCACAGGGGTCTTCCCAGCATTTT. Amino acid sequence: CASSSQGSSQHF.

Concerning this clone: The sample contains more than one DNA sequence encoding this CDR3. This chain links TRBV3-1 (or the pseudogene TRBV3-2) with TRBJ2-7; the D is unclear. The V end was cut by 4 bases, the J end by 0 bases, with 10 bases between. This CDR3 is 14 amino acids long. Germline-derived CDR1 and CDR2 are LGHDT and YNNKEL (reference sequence). CDR3 residues: CASSPTTGSYEQYF. The CDR3 DNA is TGTGCCAGCAGCCCCACGACGGGCTCCTACGAGCAGTACTTC.

The chain combines TRBV19 with TRBJ2-7, with 10 nucleotides matching TRBD1. Germline CDR1 and CDR2: LNHDA and SQIVND (reference sequence). This CDR3 has 16 residues. V shed 4 bases and J 4 bases; nucleotides not matched to a gene: 10. Here the CDR3 reads CASSTSAGTGAYEQYF. The DNA for the CDR3 is TGTGCCAGTAGTACCTCGGCCGGGACAGGGGCATACGAGCAGTACTTC.

The J gene is TRBJ1-2, the V gene TRBV4-3; the match to TRBD1 covers 7 bases. The CDR3 covers 18 residues. Per the germline V gene, CDR1 is LGHNA and CDR2 is YSLEER. Trimming at V came to 3 bases and at J to 5 bases, leaving 18 bases not matched to a gene. CDR3 DNA: TGCGCCAGCAGCCAGGATGAAGACAGGGCAGCATATAATTATGGCTACACCTTC. This codes for CASSQDEDRAAYNYGYTF.

Turning to this clone: The same CDR3 arises from other DNA sequences in this sample as well. V is TRBV12-3 or TRBV12-4 and J is TRBJ2-3; no firm D call. V was trimmed by 5 bases and J by 2 bases, leaving 5 bases between them. This CDR3 is built from 12 residues. CDR3 sequence: CASSLYTDTQYF. CDR3 nucleotides: TGTGCCAGCAGTCTTTACACAGATACGCAGTATTTT.

The chain uses TRBV24-1 and TRBJ1-1; D is unresolved. V lost 5 bases and J 0 bases, leaving 6 bases between the germline ends. This CDR3 spans 13 amino acids. From germline, CDR1 is KGHDR and CDR2 SFDVKD. The CDR3 region is CATSAGVNTEAFF. The CDR3 bases are TGTGCCACCAGTGCCGGTGTGAACACTGAAGCTTTCTTT.

This clone was observed a few times. Here the CDR3 reads CASREGAGGKNTQYF. In nucleotides, the CDR3 is TGTGCCAGCAGAGAAGGGGCGGGGGGGAAAAATACGCAGTATTTT. V and J are TRBV3-1 (or the pseudogene TRBV3-2) and TRBJ2-3; 9 bases match TRBD2. This CDR3 is 15 amino acids long. The V gene's germline CDR1 is LGHDT and CDR2 YNNKEL (reference sequence). The V gene end was trimmed by 6 bases and the J gene end by 7 bases; junction bases not matched to a gene: 11.

This chain joins TRBV5-1 and TRBJ1-1, with a weak D call TRBD1 (6 bases). CDR3 size: 15 residues. Germline CDR1 SGHRS, CDR2 YFSETQ. V was trimmed by 4 bases and J by 4 bases, leaving 17 bases between them. CDR3 nucleotides: TGCGCCAGCAGCGTGGCCCGGACAGTTTCCACTGAAGCTTTCTTT. Its protein product is CASSVARTVSTEAFF. Filled out from reference TRBV5-1 and TRBJ1-1, the complete variable domain reads KAGVTQTPRYLIKTRGQQVTLSCSPISGHRSVSWYQQTPGQGLQFLFEYFSETQRNKGNFPGRFSGRQFSNSRSEMNVSTLELGDSALYLCASSVARTVSTEAFFGQGTRLTVV.

With respect to this clone: Other nucleotide sequences in the sample specify the same CDR3. This sequence joins TRBV5-1 and TRBJ2-7; tentative D call: TRBD1 (5 bases). Trimming stripped 1 base from V and 2 bases from J, with 7 bases between. Germline CDR1 reads SGHRS; CDR2 reads YFSETQ. The CDR3 is made up of 13 amino acids. CDR3 nucleotide sequence: TGCGCCAGCAGCTTGACAGGAACCTACGAGCAGTACTTC. It translates to CASSLTGTYEQYF.